The sequence of this TCR beta chain was determined in a study of blood T cell repertoires in COVID-19. Cohorts were assigned according to the clinical history that participants reported. Cohort 3 donors counted as recovered after two negative PCRs, clearance, or resolved symptoms. This clone has just one count. Original data processing: By means of reference gene primer amplification, nucleated cell counts were estimated. The method was immunoSEQ multiplex PCR; TCRdb's version includes in-frame clones alone and lacks a portion of them. The V and J calls and clone size come from that table; D and trimming were worked out from the DNA. The data hold more than 150,000 clones, with about nine tenths observed a single time. The V end lost 2 bases, the J end lost 3 bases, and 16 bases lay between the germline ends. CDR3 length: 16 amino acids. CDR1 is LNHDA and CDR2 is SQIVND in the germline V gene (reference sequence).

This sequence was found in a woman in her twenties or thirties who had recovered from COVID-19. The V call is TRBV19, the J call TRBJ1-2, with D possibly being TRBD1 (6 bases). The sequenced sample consisted of PBMCs or T cells enriched from blood (not recorded which). The CDR3 loop reads CASSITRRQAHYGYTF. The CDR3 coding sequence is TGTGCCAGTAGTATAACTAGGAGACAGGCTCACTATGGCTACACCTTC.